This T cell receptor beta chain was identified during a study of metastatic and nonmetastatic thyroid tumors. Study summary: Repertoires of blood and of tissue (tumor or nodule) from malignant and benign thyroid patients were compared.

Germline V lookup: CDR1 MNHEY, CDR2 SMNVEV (reference sequence). This CDR3 region has 14 residues. Trimming left V 5 bases short and J 7 bases short, with 15 bases between. Through MiXCR, TCRdb re-clonotyped the PCR reads. Altogether fewer than 100,000 clones are present, 15% being singletons, with the ten largest covering 3% to 4.5%. Patients were all untreated before their thyroid surgery. Notes on this clone: In this CDR3 the conserved last residue, phenylalanine or tryptophan, is missing, so a read error is likely.

V gene TRBV27 combines with J gene TRBJ2-1; D is perhaps TRBD1 (6 bases). This clonotype was sampled from a female donor with papillary thyroid cancer or a benign thyroid nodule (not recorded which). Some clones in this sample may be carry-over from other donors' samples. Sequencing used blood. For the CDR3, the DNA is TGTGCCAGCAGTCCCTGCACAGGGTCGAATGAGCAGTTCCTC. Protein: CASSPCTGSNEQFL.